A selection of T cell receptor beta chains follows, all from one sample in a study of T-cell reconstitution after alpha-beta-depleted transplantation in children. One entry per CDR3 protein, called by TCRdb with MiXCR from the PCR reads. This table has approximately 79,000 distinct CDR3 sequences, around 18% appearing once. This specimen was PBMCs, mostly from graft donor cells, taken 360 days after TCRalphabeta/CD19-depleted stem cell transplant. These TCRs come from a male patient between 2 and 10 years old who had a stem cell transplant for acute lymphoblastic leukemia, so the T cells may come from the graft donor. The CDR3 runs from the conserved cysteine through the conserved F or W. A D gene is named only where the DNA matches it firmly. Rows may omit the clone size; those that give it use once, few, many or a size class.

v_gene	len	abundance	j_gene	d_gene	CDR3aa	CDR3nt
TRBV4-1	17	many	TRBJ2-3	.	CASSQDPGPRGTDTQYF	TGCGCCAGCAGCCAAGACCCGGGACCCCGGGGCACAGATACGCAGTATTTT
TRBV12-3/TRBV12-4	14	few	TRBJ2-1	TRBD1	CASWGGQGNFEQFF	TGTGCCAGCTGGGGGGGACAGGGGAATTTTGAGCAGTTCTTC
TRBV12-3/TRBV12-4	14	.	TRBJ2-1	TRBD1	CASSLERQGHEQFF	TGTGCCAGCAGTTTAGAGCGACAGGGCCATGAGCAGTTCTTC
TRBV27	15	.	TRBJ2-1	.	CASSLRPGVFLWQFF	TGTGCCAGCAGTTTACGCCCGGGGGTTTTTCTGTGGCAGTTCTTC
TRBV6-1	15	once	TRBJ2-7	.	CASSTLRTAMYEQYF	TGTGCCAGCTCCACCCTGAGGACAGCCATGTACGAGCAGTACTTC
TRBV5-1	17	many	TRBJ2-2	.	CASSPTGDGVNTGELFF	TGCGCCAGCAGCCCCACCGGCGACGGGGTGAACACCGGGGAGCTGTTTTTT
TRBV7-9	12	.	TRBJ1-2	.	CASSPRNYGYTF	TGTGCCAGCAGCCCTAGAAACTATGGCTACACCTTC
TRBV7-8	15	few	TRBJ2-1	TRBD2	CASSLQTSGRNGQFF	TGTGCCAGCAGCTTACAGACTAGCGGGAGGAATGGGCAGTTCTTC
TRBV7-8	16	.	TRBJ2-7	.	CASSLAGSGFSYEQYF	TGTGCCAGCAGCTTAGCCGGGAGCGGGTTCTCCTACGAGCAGTACTTC
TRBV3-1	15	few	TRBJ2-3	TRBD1	CASSLRVTGGNTQYF	TGTGCCAGCAGCCTTAGAGTTACAGGGGGAAATACGCAGTATTTT